The clone carrying this TCR beta chain was observed a handful of times. The antigen remains unidentified. The data belong to a study of beta chain features in type 1 diabetes. Study-wide points: All four CD4+ subsets from Type 1 diabetes patients carried moderately but significantly shorter TCRB CDR3s.

Isolated RNA was reverse transcribed in full, so expressed TCRB transcripts were sequenced. Only in-frame clones appear in the TCRdb table, and some are missing; sequencing was by immunoSEQ multiplex PCR. Of around 240,000 clones in the sample, around 15% were seen once. The sequencing sample was made of naive CD4+ T cells from blood. This TCR came from a man aged 25-45 years with type 1 diabetes.

CDR3 residues: CASSLGNQPQHF. The CDR3 DNA follows: TGTGCCAGCAGTCTCGGGAATCAGCCCCAGCATTTT. The chain has TRBV2 and TRBJ1-5; D is unclear. Trimming left V 5 bases short and J 4 bases short, with 6 bases between. This CDR3 contains 12 residues. Germline values: CDR1 SNHLY, CDR2 FYNNEI.